This T cell receptor beta chain was sequenced during a study of control samples from healthy donors and cancer patients. The protocol was immunoSEQ multiplex PCR, while the TCRdb copy is restricted to in-frame clones and leaves out a portion. The sample lists around 110,000 clones, more than 75% occurring once. V lost 1 base to trimming and J lost 4 bases, with 14 bases between them. Looked up from germline, CDR1 is SGHVS and CDR2 is FQNEAQ. The CDR3 is 16 amino acids. The rearrangement joins TRBV7-8 to TRBJ1-3; D remains unclear. The sequenced material came from blood. The TCR originated in an older woman in good health. CDR3 region: CASSLELRAPGNTIYF. In nucleotides, the CDR3 is TGTGCCAGCAGCTTAGAATTAAGGGCGCCCGGAAACACCATATATTTT. The variable domain in full, with the rest retrieved from reference TRBV7-8 and TRBJ1-3, is GAGVSQSPRYKVAKRGQDVALRCDPISGHVSLFWYQQALGQGPEFLTYFQNEAQLDKSGLPSDRFFAERPEGSVSTLKIQRTQQEDSAVYLCASSLELRAPGNTIYFGEGSWLTVV.